The 20 T cell receptor beta chains below all came from one sample that was sequenced in a study of blood T cell repertoires in COVID-19. Profiling relied on immunoSEQ multiplex PCR, and the TCRdb table lists in-frame clones only, not all of them. The sample records around 300,000 clones, about 89% being singletons. Input material: peripheral blood. All receptors derive from a man aged 50-59 years with acute or convalescent COVID-19.

The chain recombines TRBV5-6 with TRBJ2-3; unclear D gene. This CDR3 is built from 13 residues. V shed 0 bases and J shed 5 bases, with 7 bases lying between them. Germline V lookup: CDR1 SGHDT, CDR2 YYEEEE. The CDR3 DNA reads TGTGCCAGCAGCTTGGGCCGCGGAGATACGCAGTATTTT. Translated, it gives CASSLGRGDTQYF.

V is TRBV18 and J is TRBJ2-2; 8 positions agree with TRBD2. The CDR3 spans 18 residues. Germline V gene data show CDR1 as KGHSH and CDR2 as LQKENI. The J segment lost 2 bases and the V segment lost 2 bases, leaving 10 bases of the junction unmatched. CDR3 amino acids: CASSPKNRLALNTGELFF. The DNA of the CDR3 is TGTGCCAGCTCACCAAAAAACCGACTAGCGCTAAACACCGGGGAGCTGTTTTTT.

The chain carries TRBV19 and TRBJ2-2; 7 bases align to TRBD2. The CDR3 spans 14 residues. Germline trimming cut 4 bases from V and 5 bases from J; bases unmatched to any gene: 4. Per germline, CDR1 LNHDA and CDR2 SQIVND (reference sequence). In nucleotides, the CDR3 is TGTGCCAGTAGTACTAGCGGTGGAACCGGGGAGCTGTTTTTT. Translation gives CASSTSGGTGELFF.

This clone was seen a single time. Other DNA sequences from this sample encode an identical CDR3 as well. V gene TRBV19 combines with J gene TRBJ1-1; possibly TRBD1 for D (6 bases). The CDR3 spans 12 residues. Between the trimmed V and J ends, which lost 3 bases and 5 bases, there was a span of 7 bases. The germline V gene encodes CDR1 LNHDA and CDR2 SQIVND (reference sequence). Here the CDR3 DNA reads TGTGCCAGTAGTATTCAGGGGACTGAAGCTTTCTTT. It encodes CASSIQGTEAFF.

The chain links TRBV27 to TRBJ1-2; 8 bases match TRBD1. CDR3 size: 15 residues. V shed 5 bases and J 4 bases; nucleotides not matched to a gene: 9. From germline, CDR1 is MNHEY and CDR2 SMNVEV (reference sequence). CDR3 in DNA: TGTGCCAGCAGTGGCCGACAGGGGAGTCTCTATGGCTACACCTTC. It encodes CASSGRQGSLYGYTF.

The chain's CDR3 is CASSQVLDGYTF. In nucleotides, the CDR3 is TGCGCCAGCAGCCAAGTCCTCGATGGCTACACCTTC. The chain has TRBV4-1 and TRBJ1-2; D gene uncertain. Deletions cut 1 base from V and 6 bases from J, with 6 bases between. This CDR3 contains 12 residues. Germline V gene data show CDR1 as MGHRA and CDR2 as YSYEKL.

J is TRBJ1-1 and V is TRBV3-1 (or the pseudogene TRBV3-2), with D possibly being TRBD1 (5 bases). The germline V and J ends were trimmed by 1 base and 10 bases, with 19 bases remaining between them. Per germline, CDR1 LGHDT and CDR2 YNNKEL (reference sequence). The CDR3 consists of 15 residues. The CDR3 nucleotides are TGTGCCAGCAGCCAAGTTCGGGGGAATGGAGTGAGAGCTTTCTTT. Amino acids: CASSQVRGNGVRAFF.

The V and J genes are TRBV6-5 and TRBJ1-5; a weak D match, TRBD1 (5 bases). Trimming removed 0 bases at V and 5 bases at J, with 11 bases between. In germline, CDR1 is MNHEY, CDR2 SVGAGI. The CDR3 runs 15 residues. CDR3 sequence reads: CASSYSGQGDQPQHF. Here the CDR3 DNA reads TGTGCCAGCAGTTACTCAGGGCAGGGCGATCAGCCCCAGCATTTT.

The gene calls are TRBV6-5 and TRBJ2-7; TRBD1 matches at 8 bases. CDR1 is MNHEY, CDR2 SVGAGI, per germline. The trim removed 6 bases at V and 7 bases at J, leaving 5 bases unmatched. The length of the CDR3 is 12 residues. Here the CDR3 reads CASSRTGGEQYF. Here the CDR3 DNA reads TGTGCCAGCAGCCGTACAGGGGGTGAGCAGTACTTC.

The chain couples TRBV6-6 to TRBJ1-1; 9 bases are a match to TRBD1. Looked up from germline, CDR1 is MNHNY and CDR2 is SVGAGI (reference sequence). Unmatched junction bases numbered 4, after V lost 4 bases and J lost 4 bases. The CDR3 contains 14 residues. The CDR3 nucleotides read TGTGCCAGCAGTTTACAGGGGGCGGGCACTGAAGCTTTCTTT. Translated, it gives CASSLQGAGTEAFF.

The chain employs TRBV18 and TRBJ2-3; 10 bases are shared with TRBD2. CDR3 length: 16 residues. Trimming at V came to 3 bases and at J to 4 bases, leaving 7 bases not matched to a gene. CDR1 and CDR2 (germline): KGHSH, LQKENI. The CDR3 DNA is TGTGCCAGCTCACCGAGCGGGGGGGCCGGGCCAGATACGCAGTATTTT. Amino acid sequence: CASSPSGGAGPDTQYF.

The chain is built from TRBV12-3 or TRBV12-4 and TRBJ2-7; no clear D. V lost 3 bases and J 1 base, leaving 7 bases between the germline ends. This CDR3 has 13 residues. The CDR3 loop is CASSFGGSYEQYF. CDR3 sequence (DNA): TGTGCCAGCAGTTTCGGCGGATCCTACGAGCAGTACTTC.

The chain uses TRBV2 and TRBJ1-1; D not resolved. Germline loops: CDR1 SNHLY, CDR2 FYNNEI. V lost 3 bases and J lost 2, with 7 bases in between. The CDR3 runs to 13 residues. In DNA form, the CDR3 reads TGTGCCAGCAGTGAGGAGGCTAACACTGAAGCTTTCTTT. Translating gives CASSEEANTEAFF.

Points on this clone: The same CDR3 arises from other DNA sequences in this sample as well. J is TRBJ2-7 and V is TRBV2; 7 positions agree with TRBD1. The CDR3 has 12 amino acids. The junction had 5 bases not matched to a gene; V was cut back by 5 bases and J by 7 bases. CDR1 and CDR2 from the germline V gene are SNHLY and FYNNEI. This chain's CDR3 is CASSSTGVEQYF. DNA for the CDR3: TGTGCCAGCAGTTCTACAGGGGTGGAGCAGTACTTC.

The V gene is TRBV10-3, the J gene TRBJ1-4; D possibly corresponds to TRBD1 (5 bases). CDR3 size: 12 residues. Germline V gene lookup returns CDR1 ENHRY and CDR2 SYGVKD. V lost 10 bases and J 8 bases, leaving 14 bases between the germline ends. The CDR3 spells CATATDSEKLFF. CDR3 nucleotides: TGTGCCACCGCGACAGATTCCGAAAAACTGTTTTTT.

This clone was picked up one time. This chain links TRBV2 with TRBJ1-4; unclear D gene. V shed 2 bases and J shed 6 bases, with 13 bases lying between them. Germline V gene sequence: CDR1 SNHLY, CDR2 FYNNEI. The CDR3 is 15 residues long. CDR3 in amino acids: CASSEMMGRDEKLFF. CDR3 nucleotide sequence: TGTGCCAGCAGTGAAATGATGGGGAGGGATGAAAAACTGTTTTTT.

This CDR3 reads CASSWGLDRTGDTQYF. The CDR3 nucleotides are TGTGCCAGCAGCTGGGGACTAGACCGAACCGGCGATACGCAGTATTTT. V usage is TRBV11-3 and J usage is TRBJ2-3; TRBD2 agrees at 8 bases. This CDR3 has 16 residues. The ends lost 4 bases at V and 6 bases at J; junction bases unmatched: 12. Germline V gene data show CDR1 as SGHNT and CDR2 as YENEEA.

The sample holds a few counts of this clone. The rearrangement joins TRBV9 to TRBJ2-7; 7 bases map to TRBD2. Germline CDR1 is SGDLS and CDR2 is YYNGEE. V lost 0 bases and J lost 0; bases outside the gene matches: 3. The CDR3 totals 15 residues. The CDR3 DNA reads as TGTGCCAGCAGCGTAGAAGCGGGGAGCTCCTACGAGCAGTACTTC. This gives the protein CASSVEAGSSYEQYF. The complete variable domain, with remaining parts taken from reference TRBV9 and TRBJ2-7, reads DSGVTQTPKHLITATGQRVTLRCSPRSGDLSVYWYQQSLDQGLQFLIQYYNGEERAKGNILERFSAQQFPDLHSELNLSSLELGDSALYFCASSVEAGSSYEQYFGPGTRLTVT.

The genes are TRBV7-9 and TRBJ1-1; D ambiguous. The CDR3 has 13 residues. In germline, CDR1 is SEHNR, CDR2 FQNEAQ (reference sequence). V was cut by 6 bases and J by 3 bases, with 11 bases left in between. The CDR3 loop reads CASRTRGYTEAFF. The CDR3 DNA reads TGTGCCAGCAGGACCAGAGGGTACACTGAAGCTTTCTTT.

The V call is TRBV7-2, the J call TRBJ2-7; unclear D gene. Germline V gives CDR1 SGHTA, CDR2 FQGNSA. Trimming stripped 3 bases from V and 7 bases from J, with 16 bases between. The CDR3 spans 14 residues. This CDR3 is CASSLARVTREQYF. The CDR3 DNA follows: TGTGCCAGCAGCTTGGCAAGAGTAACGCGGGAGCAGTACTTC.